This passage covers 24 T cell receptor beta chains from one sample sequenced in a study of low-dose radiotherapy and immunotherapy resistance in tumors. cDNA synthesis used a TRAV/TRBV-specific primer set for both chains. Amplification of TCRs used a constant-region primer and V-primer adapter for approximately 19 PCR cycles. Each CDR3 protein is one row after TCRdb ran MiXCR on the reads. The sample carries about 89,000 distinct CDR3 sequences, 9.4% recorded once. The time point denotes: before trial treatment. The specimen comprised PBMCs, sampled before treatment. The receptors originated from a male donor with prostate cancer.

This clonotype appeared many times. The genes are TRBV14 and TRBJ2-7; D is ambiguous. Trimming left V 2 bases short and J 3 bases short, with 2 bases between. CDR3 length: 11 residues. From germline, CDR1 is SGHDN and CDR2 FVKESK. CDR3 nucleotides: TGTGCCAGCAGCCAAAGCTACGAGCAGTACTTC. Its translation: CASSQSYEQYF.

This clonotype showed up many times. The chain links TRBV30 to TRBJ2-1, with 10 nucleotides matching TRBD2. Germline-derived CDR1 and CDR2 are GTSNPN and SVGIG (reference sequence). The trim removed 1 base at V and 9 bases at J, leaving 12 bases unmatched. The CDR3 loop spans 16 amino acids. The CDR3 is CAWSASGRGAAGEQFF. For the CDR3, the DNA is TGTGCCTGGAGTGCTAGCGGGAGAGGGGCCGCAGGTGAGCAGTTCTTC.

This clonotype was seen repeatedly, ten times or more. The chain combines TRBV6-6 with TRBJ2-7; D may be TRBD1 (6 bases). Trimming cost V 6 bases and J 2 bases, with 14 bases left between them. Germline loops: CDR1 MNHNY, CDR2 SVGAGI (reference sequence). The CDR3 consists of 14 residues. The CDR3 DNA reads as TGTGCCAGCAGAACCACAGGGCTAGCCTACGAGCAGTACTTC. As protein: CASRTTGLAYEQYF.

This clonotype was seen many times. This sequence joins TRBV7-2 and TRBJ2-1; the D gene could be TRBD1 or TRBD2 (6 bases each). The CDR3 covers 15 residues. Trimming shortened V by 2 bases and J by 4 bases, and 12 bases separated the two germline ends. Germline V CDR1 and CDR2: SGHTA, FQGNSA. The CDR3 protein is CASSLSWGAYNEQFF. CDR3 sequence (DNA): TGTGCCAGCAGCTTAAGTTGGGGGGCATACAATGAGCAGTTCTTC.

This clonotype was observed many times. The chain couples TRBV6-6 to TRBJ2-7; maybe TRBD1 (6 bases). The CDR3 extends over 13 amino acids. Germline assignment: CDR1 MNHNY and CDR2 SVGAGI (reference sequence). V was clipped by 6 bases and J by 3 bases, with 12 bases between them. The CDR3 nucleotides are TGTGCCAGCAGGGACAGTGCTAGCTACGAGCAGTACTTC. Translation: CASRDSASYEQYF.

The sample holds many counts of this clonotype. The genes are TRBV7-2 and TRBJ2-3; D may correspond to TRBD1 or TRBD2 (5 bases each). Deletions cut 5 bases from V and 4 bases from J, with 19 bases between. The CDR3 loop spans 16 amino acids. Germline V gene sequence: CDR1 SGHTA, CDR2 FQGNSA. CDR3 region: CASSPGVGAGPDTQYF. In DNA form, the CDR3 reads TGTGCCAGCAGCCCCGGGGTCGGGGCGGGTCCAGATACGCAGTATTTT. The entire variable domain, with the rest obtained from reference TRBV7-2 and TRBJ2-3, is as follows: GAGVSQSPSNKVTEKGKDVELRCDPISGHTALYWYRQSLGQGLEFLIYFQGNSAPDKSGLPSDRFSAERTGGSVSTLTIQRTQQEDSAVYLCASSPGVGAGPDTQYFGPGTRLTVL.

This clonotype has ten or more counts. The chain links TRBV5-8 to TRBJ2-5; no clear D gene. The V gene lost 7 bases and the J gene lost 6 bases, with 4 bases spanning the gap. The CDR3 covers 9 residues. From germline, CDR1 is SGHTS and CDR2 YDEGEE. The DNA of the CDR3 is TGTGCCAGCGGGCAGACCCAGTACTTC. Protein product: CASGQTQYF.

This clonotype was seen ten or more times. The CDR3 loop reads CASSQDRAVYNEQFF. The CDR3 bases are TGCGCCAGCAGCCAAGATCGAGCGGTCTACAATGAGCAGTTCTTC. V usage is TRBV4-1 and J usage is TRBJ2-1; possibly TRBD2 for D (5 bases). V was cut by 0 bases and J by 3 bases, with 9 bases left in between. The CDR3 covers 15 residues. Germline assignment: CDR1 MGHRA and CDR2 YSYEKL.

This clonotype was found many times. The genes are TRBV18 and TRBJ1-3; a possible D gene is TRBD1 (6 bases). CDR1 KGHSH and CDR2 LQKENI come from the germline V gene. The CDR3 is 18 residues long. V lost 5 bases, J lost 0 bases, and 20 bases lay in between. The CDR3 sequence: CASSSLGAGAISGNTIYF. DNA for the CDR3: TGTGCCAGCTCATCACTCGGGGCAGGGGCCATCTCTGGAAACACCATATATTTT.

This clonotype was seen at least ten times. This chain links TRBV28 with TRBJ1-4; D ambiguous. The CDR3 totals 14 residues. Trimming stripped 3 bases from V and 7 bases from J, with 12 bases between. CDR1 MDHEN and CDR2 SYDVKM come from the germline V gene. This CDR3 is CASSLSGVREKLFF. The CDR3 DNA reads TGTGCCAGCAGTTTGTCCGGGGTTCGTGAAAAACTGTTTTTT.

This clonotype was detected ten times or more. The CDR3 region is CASSQTSGTSGVSSYNEQFF. The CDR3 nucleotides read TGCGCCAGCAGCCAGACGTCCGGAACTAGCGGGGTCAGCTCCTACAATGAGCAGTTCTTC. This sequence joins TRBV4-1 and TRBJ2-1; 10 positions match TRBD2. The CDR3 contains 20 residues. The V and J ends lost 3 bases and 0 bases, in that order; junction bases with no gene match: 14. The germline CDR1 and CDR2 sequences are MGHRA and YSYEKL.

This clonotype showed up many times. The rearrangement joins TRBV2 to TRBJ2-3, with 10 bases identical to TRBD2. V dropped 7 bases and J dropped 1; count of bases not matched to a gene: 5. CDR3 length: 15 residues. Germline lookup yields CDR1 SNHLY and CDR2 FYNNEI. The CDR3: CASNRLAGGTDTQYF. CDR3 bases: TGTGCCAGCAATCGGCTAGCGGGAGGCACAGATACGCAGTATTTT.

This clonotype was recorded once. With only one base between it and a far larger clone, this is likely a read error. The rearrangement uses TRBV4-3 and TRBJ2-1; the match to TRBD1 covers 8 bases. CDR3 length equals 15 residues. The ends lost 3 bases at V and 10 bases at J; junction bases unmatched: 11. In germline, CDR1 is LGHNA, CDR2 YSLEER. The DNA of the CDR3 is TGCGCCAGCAGCCATGACTATGGACAGGGCCACGAGCAGTTCTTC. Residues: CASSHDYGQGHEQFF.

This clonotype was picked up many times. This rearrangement joins TRBV6-5 to TRBJ2-2, with unresolved D. Germline CDR1 and CDR2: MNHEY and SVGAGI. The length of the CDR3 is 13 residues. The V end lost 8 bases, the J end lost 6 bases, and 13 bases lay between the germline ends. The CDR3 DNA follows: TGTGCCAGCGGCTACTCCGTCCCCGGGGAGCTGTTTTTT. Protein sequence: CASGYSVPGELFF.

This chain connects TRBV27 to TRBJ2-1; a possible D gene is TRBD2 (6 bases). The V end lost 6 bases, the J end lost 7 bases, and 22 bases lay between the germline ends. Looked up from germline, CDR1 is MNHEY and CDR2 is SMNVEV (reference sequence). The CDR3 totals 16 residues. CDR3 nucleotides: TGTGCCAGCAGAACCCTTGGGGGGAGGAGGATGAATGAGCAGTTCTTC. Its protein product is CASRTLGGRRMNEQFF.

The sample holds many counts of this clonotype. The chain employs TRBV2 and TRBJ1-2, with 7 positions matching TRBD1. The CDR3 has 14 residues. Looked up from germline, CDR1 is SNHLY and CDR2 is FYNNEI. V lost 5 bases, J lost 0 bases, and 3 bases stayed unmatched. CDR3 amino acids: CASSSGTANYGYTF. Written as DNA, the CDR3 is TGTGCCAGCAGTTCCGGGACAGCTAACTATGGCTACACCTTC.

This clonotype was detected a few times. A much larger clone sits a single nucleotide away, making a read error possible. V usage is TRBV19 and J usage is TRBJ2-3, with 9 positions matching TRBD2. CDR1 is LNHDA and CDR2 is SQIVND in the germline V gene (reference sequence). The CDR3 consists of 17 residues. CDR3 in amino acids: CASSLEPGLAFTDMQYF. CDR3 DNA: TGTGCCAGTAGTTTGGAACCGGGACTAGCCTTCACAGATATGCAGTATTTT.

This clonotype occurred many times. The rearrangement links TRBV28 to TRBJ2-1; D possibly corresponds to TRBD2 (5 bases). Trimming pared 6 bases from V and 2 bases from J, leaving 14 bases between. Germline V gives CDR1 MDHEN, CDR2 SYDVKM. The CDR3 has 15 amino acids. CDR3 nucleotide sequence: TGTGCCAGCAGGCGTGAGCAGGAGGCCTACAATGAGCAGTTCTTC. This translates into CASRREQEAYNEQFF.

The sample holds many counts of this clonotype. The chain couples TRBV5-1 to TRBJ2-3, with 12 bases aligning to TRBD1. After removal of 3 bases from V and 4 bases from J, the junction contained 3 bases not matched to a gene. The CDR3 sequence is 15 residues long. Germline loops: CDR1 SGHRS, CDR2 YFSETQ. CDR3 region: CASSWGTGGADTQYF. The CDR3 DNA reads TGCGCCAGCAGCTGGGGGACAGGGGGCGCAGATACGCAGTATTTT.

In its sample, this clonotype was seen a few times. The DNA for the CDR3 is TGTGCCAGCAGCCTACTAGGGGATGCAGATACGCAGTATTTT. As protein: CASSLLGDADTQYF. The V and J genes are TRBV13 and TRBJ2-3; D may correspond to TRBD1 or TRBD2 (5 bases each). The CDR3 covers 14 residues. Germline V gene lookup returns CDR1 PRHDT and CDR2 FYEKMQ (reference sequence). Trimming removed 5 bases from V and 4 bases from J, with 13 bases in between.

This clonotype appeared many times. V gene TRBV5-1 combines with J gene TRBJ2-3, with 7 positions matching TRBD2. J was trimmed by 0 bases and V by 1 base; bases with no gene match: 8. Germline CDR1 is SGHRS and CDR2 is YFSETQ. This CDR3 contains 17 residues. The DNA of the CDR3 is TGCGCCAGCAGCTTGTGGGCTAGCGGAAGGAGCACAGATACGCAGTATTTT. It yields the protein CASSLWASGRSTDTQYF.

This clonotype was found many times. The chain is built from TRBV4-1 and TRBJ1-6, with D possibly matching TRBD1 (6 bases). Germline V gene sequence: CDR1 MGHRA, CDR2 YSYEKL. V was cut by 0 bases and J by 3 bases, with 15 bases left in between. This CDR3 comprises 18 residues. CDR3 sequence (DNA): TGCGCCAGCAGCCAAGACCCCTGGGGGCCGGTCTATAATTCACCCCTCCACTTT. This translates into CASSQDPWGPVYNSPLHF.

This clonotype was found many times. The gene calls are TRBV5-4 and TRBJ2-5, with 9 bases aligning to TRBD1. The CDR3 runs 16 residues. After removal of 0 bases from V and 1 base from J, the junction contained 4 bases not matched to a gene. Germline-derived CDR1 and CDR2 are SGHNT and YYREEE (reference sequence). CDR3 sequence: CASSLGGQGRQETQYF. CDR3 nucleotide sequence: TGTGCCAGCAGCTTGGGGGGACAGGGCCGCCAAGAGACCCAGTACTTC.

This clonotype was detected ten times or more. The rearrangement joins TRBV28 to TRBJ2-7, with D perhaps matching TRBD1 or TRBD2 (5 bases each). CDR1 is MDHEN, CDR2 SYDVKM, per germline. V was shortened by 7 bases and J by 2 bases, with 18 bases between the two germline ends. CDR3 length: 15 residues. The CDR3: CASTNPGRVTYEQYF. DNA for the CDR3: TGTGCCAGCACCAACCCGGGACGGGTGACCTACGAGCAGTACTTC. The full variable domain, rest sourced from reference TRBV28 and TRBJ2-7, is DVKVTQSSRYLVKRTGEKVFLECVQDMDHENMFWYRQDPGLGLRLIYFSYDVKMKEKGDIPEGYSVSREKKERFSLILESASTNQTSMYLCASTNPGRVTYEQYFGPGTRLTVT.